This T cell receptor (beta chain) was found in a study of blood T cell repertoires in COVID-19. Study information: Sources were T cells, B-cell-depleted T cells, or PBMCs; the material itself was cDNA or gDNA.

Recovered participants had two consecutive negative NP/OP PCR tests, healthcare professional clearance, or symptom resolution. The germline V gene has CDR1 DFQATT and CDR2 SNEGSKA (reference sequence). J was trimmed by 13 bases and V by 5 bases; bases with no gene match: 8. CDR3 length equals 11 residues. In the source study's methods: Reference gene primer amplification gave nucleated cell count estimates. The data were produced by immunoSEQ multiplex PCR, yet TCRdb's version contains in-frame clones alone and is incomplete. D and trimming come from the DNA, and the V and J calls and clone size come from that table. The repertoire holds about 160,000 clones, with 80% as singletons.

The chain carries TRBV20-1 and TRBJ1-5; 7 bases align to TRBD1. This receptor was identified in a woman aged 60-75 years who had recovered from COVID-19. Sequences were obtained from PBMCs or T cells enriched from blood (not recorded which). For the CDR3, the DNA is TGCAGTGCTTCCGACAGGGAGAGTCAGCATTTT. It encodes CSASDRESQHF.